Sequencing of this T cell receptor (beta chain) was carried out in a study of control samples from healthy donors and cancer patients. Germline V lookup: CDR1 SGHAT, CDR2 FQNNGV. The V gene end was trimmed by 5 bases and the J gene end by 4 bases; junction bases not matched to a gene: 3. There are 14 residues in the CDR3. Assay used: immunoSEQ multiplex PCR; TCRdb lists only in-frame clones, some missing. The sample yields tens of thousands of clones, approximately 84% seen once. Sequencing was done on a sample of blood. The receptor was derived from a woman aged 45-65 years in good health. The J gene is TRBJ1-5, the V gene TRBV11-2, with 9 bases fitting TRBD1. CDR3 in DNA: TGTGCCAGCAGCCCACAGGGGGCAAATCAGCCCCAGCATTTT. Translated, it gives CASSPQGANQPQHF.